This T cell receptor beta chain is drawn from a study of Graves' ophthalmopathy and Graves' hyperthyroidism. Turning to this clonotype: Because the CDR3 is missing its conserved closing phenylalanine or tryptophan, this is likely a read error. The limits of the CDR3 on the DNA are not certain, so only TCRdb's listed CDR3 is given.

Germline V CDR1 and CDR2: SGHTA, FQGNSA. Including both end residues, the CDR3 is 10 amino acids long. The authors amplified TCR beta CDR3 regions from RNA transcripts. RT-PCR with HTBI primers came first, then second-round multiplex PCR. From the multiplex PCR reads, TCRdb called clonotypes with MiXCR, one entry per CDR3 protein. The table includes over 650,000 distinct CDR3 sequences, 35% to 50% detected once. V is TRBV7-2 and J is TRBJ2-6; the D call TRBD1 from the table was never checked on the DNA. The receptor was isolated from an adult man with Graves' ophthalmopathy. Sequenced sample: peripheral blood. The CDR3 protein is CASSLGGVYT.